These 14 T cell receptor beta chains share one sample of origin, sequenced in a study of patients and donors after allogeneic stem cell transplantation (dated by TCRdb to 2020 to 2022). The method was RT-PCR. Sequenced using a NextSeq 550. TCRdb reworked the public reads: Q25 trimming with fastp, MiXCR clone assembly, productive beta chains retained. Every distinct CDR3 protein forms one entry, paired with its most common genes and DNA. Counted in this sample were some 880,000 distinct CDR3 sequences; more than 15% of them appeared once. The biggest ten clones account for roughly 6% of the sample. The sample consisted of blood, either unsorted or a sorted T cell fraction (not recorded which). These receptors were collected from a human donor who was either an allogeneic HSCT recipient or a stem cell or donor lymphocyte infusion donor (not recorded which). It is not recorded whose cells these are; they may come from a transplant donor.

The CDR3 sequence is CSAREAGVRNEQFF. CDR3 bases: TGCAGTGCTAGAGAAGCGGGTGTACGTAATGAGCAGTTCTTC. The chain uses TRBV20-1 and TRBJ2-1; weak D call: TRBD2 (6 bases). The CDR3 spans 14 residues. The germline gives CDR1 DFQATT, CDR2 SNEGSKA (reference sequence). Trimming stripped 0 bases from V and 7 bases from J, with 13 bases between.

The chain recombines TRBV4-3 with TRBJ1-2; D possibly corresponds to TRBD1 (5 bases). Per the germline V gene, CDR1 is LGHNA and CDR2 is YSLEER. The V and J ends lost 3 bases and 4 bases respectively, with 12 bases between them. This CDR3 has 14 residues. This chain's CDR3 is CASSQMGTAYGYTF. CDR3 in DNA: TGCGCCAGCAGCCAGATGGGGACGGCCTATGGCTACACCTTC.

This clonotype was seen only a few times. The chain uses TRBV20-1 and TRBJ2-5; 9 bases align to TRBD1. Germline lookup yields CDR1 DFQATT and CDR2 SNEGSKA (reference sequence). This CDR3 comprises 15 residues. Trimming at V came to 5 bases and at J to 5 bases, leaving 12 bases not matched to a gene. The CDR3 is CSAREATGGSETQYF. The DNA of the CDR3 is TGCAGTGCTCGGGAGGCGACAGGGGGTAGCGAGACCCAGTACTTC.

In its sample, this clonotype was seen a few times. The chain couples TRBV7-9 to TRBJ2-1; TRBD2 matches at 8 bases. This CDR3 spans 17 amino acids. V trimming: 5 bases; J trimming: 0 bases; junction bases outside the gene matches: 9. CDR1 and CDR2 (germline): SEHNR, FQNEAQ (reference sequence). CDR3 region: CASSPRLALSSYNEQFF. The CDR3 nucleotides are TGTGCCAGCAGCCCGAGACTAGCGCTCAGCTCCTACAATGAGCAGTTCTTC.

A few counts support this clonotype. V is TRBV20-1 and J is TRBJ1-4; 10 bases fit TRBD1. Trimming removed 2 bases from V and 3 bases from J; junction bases left unmatched: 12. Germline CDR1 and CDR2: DFQATT and SNEGSKA (reference sequence). The CDR3 totals 18 residues. The CDR3 nucleotides read TGCAGTGCTAGAAAACCGGGACAGGGGTTGGTGTCTAATGAAAAACTGTTTTTT. Encoded protein: CSARKPGQGLVSNEKLFF.

This clonotype was detected only a few times. This chain connects TRBV28 to TRBJ2-7; D call uncertain. The germline CDR1 and CDR2 sequences are MDHEN and SYDVKM. V was pared by 5 bases and J by 3 bases, with 14 bases between. The CDR3 is made up of 14 amino acids. The CDR3 loop is CASSPRSLHYEQYF. Here the CDR3 DNA reads TGTGCCAGCAGTCCCCGTAGCCTCCACTACGAGCAGTACTTC.

This clonotype was counted a few times. The V and J genes are TRBV29-1 and TRBJ2-7; a possible D gene is TRBD2 (5 bases). The germline V and J ends were trimmed by 5 bases and 2 bases, with 13 bases remaining between them. Germline-derived CDR1 and CDR2 are SQVTM and ANQGSEA. CDR3 length: 13 amino acids. This CDR3 reads CSVCSASTYEQYF. In DNA, the CDR3 is TGCAGCGTTTGTAGCGCCTCCACCTACGAGCAGTACTTC.

Only a few counts were recorded for this clonotype. Because the CDR3 is missing its conserved closing phenylalanine or tryptophan, this is likely a read error. No DNA is shown, since the ends of the CDR3 on it are uncertain; the CDR3 is the one TCRdb lists. The genes are TRBV4-1 and TRBJ1-1; whether TRBD1, the table's D call, matches the DNA was not checked. The CDR3 is 14 residues long, ends included. CDR1 MGHRA and CDR2 YSYEKL come from the germline V gene. The CDR3 loop is CASSQERGRQLIGI.

The chain combines TRBV10-3 with TRBJ1-2; tentative D call: TRBD1 (5 bases). Between the trimmed V and J ends, which lost 4 bases and 8 bases, there was a span of 17 bases. The CDR3 sequence is 14 residues long. The V gene's germline CDR1 is ENHRY and CDR2 SYGVKD. The CDR3 sequence: CAISGVFRVRGYTF. In nucleotides, the CDR3 is TGTGCCATCAGTGGGGTCTTCAGGGTGCGGGGCTACACCTTC.

The chain combines TRBV19 with TRBJ2-2; possible D gene TRBD1, 5 bases. CDR1 is LNHDA and CDR2 is SQIVND in the germline V gene (reference sequence). Trimming took off 6 bases at V and 3 bases at J, with 14 bases between the two ends. This CDR3 spans 15 amino acids. The CDR3 DNA reads TGTGCCAGTAGGATCGACAGTGGTTACACCGGGGAGCTGTTTTTT. Its protein product is CASRIDSGYTGELFF.

This clonotype was detected only a few times. V gene TRBV2 combines with J gene TRBJ2-7; D may be TRBD1 (5 bases). Trimming removed 3 bases from V and 4 bases from J, with 10 bases in between. This CDR3 comprises 13 residues. Germline V gene data show CDR1 as SNHLY and CDR2 as FYNNEI. The CDR3 DNA reads TGTGCCAGCAGTGAGACAAGGGGATACGAGCAGTACTTC. It yields the protein CASSETRGYEQYF.

This clonotype was observed many times. The junction does not match germline at one end; this may be a read error. The chain links TRBV5-1 to TRBJ1-1; no clear D gene. The germline CDR1 and CDR2 sequences are SGHRS and YFSETQ. This CDR3 spans 14 amino acids. For the CDR3, the DNA is TGTGCCAGCAGCTTGGCCTGGGGGAACACTGAAGCTTTCTTT. Translating gives CASSLAWGNTEAFF.

This rearrangement joins TRBV5-1 to TRBJ1-1; no firm D call. The length of the CDR3 is 13 residues. CDR1 SGHRS and CDR2 YFSETQ come from the germline V gene. V lost 3 bases and J 5 bases, leaving 11 bases between the germline ends. In nucleotides, the CDR3 is TGCGCCAGCAGCTGGGGAAGTGATACTGAAGCTTTCTTT. This sequence encodes CASSWGSDTEAFF.

The chain employs TRBV5-1 and TRBJ1-5, with TRBD1 matching over 10 bases. The CDR3 loop spans 15 amino acids. Germline V lookup: CDR1 SGHRS, CDR2 YFSETQ. V lost 3 bases, J lost 3 bases, and 3 bases stayed unmatched. The CDR3 sequence is CASSSGTGVNQPQHF. The CDR3 DNA sequence: TGCGCCAGCAGCTCCGGGACAGGGGTCAATCAGCCCCAGCATTTT.